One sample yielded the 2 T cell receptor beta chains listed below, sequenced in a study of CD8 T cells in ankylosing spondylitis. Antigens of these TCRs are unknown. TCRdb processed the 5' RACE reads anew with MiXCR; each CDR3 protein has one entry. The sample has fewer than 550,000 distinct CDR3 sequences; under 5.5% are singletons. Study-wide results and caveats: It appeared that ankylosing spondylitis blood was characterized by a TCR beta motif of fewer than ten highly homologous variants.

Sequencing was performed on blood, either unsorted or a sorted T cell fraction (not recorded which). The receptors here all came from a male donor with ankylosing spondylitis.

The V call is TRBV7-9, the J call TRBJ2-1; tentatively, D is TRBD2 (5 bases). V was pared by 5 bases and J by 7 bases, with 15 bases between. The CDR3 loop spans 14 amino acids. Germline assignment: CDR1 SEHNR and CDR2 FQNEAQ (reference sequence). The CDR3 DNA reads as TGTGCCAGCAGCCCTACTGGGTGGAGGAATGAGCAGTTCTTC. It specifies CASSPTGWRNEQFF.

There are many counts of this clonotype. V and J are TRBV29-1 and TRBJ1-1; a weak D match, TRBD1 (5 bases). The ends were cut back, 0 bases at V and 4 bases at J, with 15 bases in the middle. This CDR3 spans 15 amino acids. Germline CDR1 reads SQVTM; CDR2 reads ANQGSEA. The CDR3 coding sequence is TGCAGCGTTGAAGACCCCGTGGGGGGGATCACTGAAGCTTTCTTT. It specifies CSVEDPVGGITEAFF.